This paragraph covers one TCR beta chain sequence. Its target is unknown. Germline CDR1 reads KGHSH; CDR2 reads LQKENI. CDR3 size: 13 residues. After removal of 3 bases from V and 15 bases from J, the junction contained 8 bases not matched to a gene. The data originate from a study of blood T cells in healthy people across ages. Whole-study context: Template switching picked up about one barcoded beta molecule for each two T cells.

A second PCR, run for about 6 to 11 cycles, used a sample-barcoded 5' primer plus a J-beta primer mix. TCRdb called the 5' RACE reads again in MiXCR, with one record for every CDR3 protein. The profile shows some 1.7 million distinct CDR3 sequences, under 30% of them singletons. The sample providers were healthy Caucasian people from Russia, aged about 6 to 95. Findings and limits, study-wide: Unsorted PBMCs blocked a conclusive comparison of naive and antigen-experienced cells.

Sequenced input: blood. V gene TRBV18 combines with J gene TRBJ2-4; TRBD2 agrees at 10 bases. This sequence was found in a woman in her 30s in good health. The CDR3, as DNA: TGTGCCAGCTCACCCCTAGCGGGAGAAGAGCGGTACTTC. This gives the protein CASSPLAGEERYF.